The TCR beta chain under discussion was sequenced for a study of cytomegalovirus exposure and HLA in healthy donors. Points from the study as a whole: After further analysis at a later stage, around 17,000 TCR beta sequences were associated with HLA alleles at 0.05 false discovery rate.

In the case of this clone: The antigen is unknown.

Researchers ran the PCR with 60 Vbeta and 13 Jbeta primers. TCRdb's copy holds only in-frame clones and misses some; the assay was immunoSEQ multiplex PCR. The sample has about 84,000 clones. Germline assignment: CDR1 SGDLS and CDR2 YYNGEE. Between the trimmed V and J ends, which lost 0 bases and 4 bases, there was a span of 8 bases. There are 13 residues in the CDR3. This TCR came from a man aged 45-65 years in good health and CMV-seronegative. The genes are TRBV9 and TRBJ2-7; a possible D gene is TRBD2 (6 bases). The sequenced sample was PBMCs. The CDR3 here is CASSVAGDYEQYF. CDR3 DNA sequence: TGTGCCAGCAGCGTAGCGGGAGATTACGAGCAGTACTTC.